The source of this T cell receptor beta chain is a study of T cell responses to AZD1222 COVID-19 vaccine. Overall study findings and caveats: Clonal diversity may have been underestimated, and the donors were mostly white British, with more females than males.

This clone was seen only a few times. Its antigen is not identified. Measured with immunoSEQ multiplex PCR; TCRdb has only the in-frame clones, and not every one. The data hold tens of thousands of clones, with about 83% observed a single time. Sequences were derived from peripheral blood, sampled on day 0 of AZD1222 vaccination. The clonotype originates from an adult in good health.

CDR3 DNA: TGTGCCAGCAGGGGAGGAGGGGGAAAGAGGGAGGGTGAGCAGTTCTTC. Amino acid sequence: CASRGGGGKREGEQFF. The chain recombines TRBV6-6 with TRBJ2-1, with TRBD2 as a possible D gene (7 bases). V lost 6 bases and J lost 9, with 24 bases in between. The CDR3 contains 16 residues. CDR1 is MNHNY and CDR2 is SVGAGI in the germline V gene (reference sequence).